This T cell receptor beta chain was found in a study of regulatory T cells in long-lasting Graves disease. About the research overall: For a period under 3 months, newly diagnosed Graves' patients had taken antithyroid drugs. Study-level findings and limits: Persistent Graves' patients possessed reduced TCR diversity relative to recently diagnosed ones.

This clonotype was counted ten times or more. Antigen: not known. Arm-PCR of CDR3 regions and iRepertoire HTBI primers were used to build TCR beta libraries. TCRdb reprocessed the multiplex PCR reads via MiXCR and lists one record per CDR3 protein. The repertoire includes more than 350,000 distinct CDR3 sequences, under 15% of them detected once, and 15% to 20% sits in the top ten. Stated time point: newly diagnosed GD, antithyroid drugs for less than 3 months. Extracted RNA from PBMCs served as the source of the TCR library. Trimming pared 6 bases from V and 6 bases from J, leaving 10 bases between. This CDR3 is 12 amino acids long. Germline CDR1 MNHEY, CDR2 SVGEGT. The data also belong to a second study, concerning T cells in Graves' hyperthyroidism and ophthalmopathy.

The TCR was taken from a woman aged 30 to 39 with Graves disease. The source was peripheral blood mononuclear cells (PBMCs), collected at new diagnosis, from a patient treated with antithyroid drugs. The gene calls are TRBV6-2 or TRBV6-3 and TRBJ2-3, with D unresolved. DNA of the CDR3: TGTGCCAGCAGCCCAGGTTTCGATACGCAGTATTTT. It translates to CASSPGFDTQYF.